One and the same sample provided the 25 T cell receptor beta chains below, sequenced in a study of beta chain features in type 1 diabetes. As every portion of the isolated RNA was reverse transcribed, the sequencing read expressed TCRB transcripts. Only in-frame clones appear in the TCRdb table, and some are missing; sequencing was by immunoSEQ multiplex PCR. The repertoire holds about 260,000 clones, with approximately 70% as singletons. The sample comprised naive CD4+ T cells from blood. These TCRs come from a man under 40 in good health.

This chain links TRBV15 with TRBJ2-6; D is uncertain. Germline loops: CDR1 LNHNV, CDR2 YYDKDF (reference sequence). V shed 1 base and J shed 0 bases, with 7 bases lying between them. The CDR3 loop spans 16 amino acids. CDR3 protein: CATSRGVSSGANVLTF. CDR3 nucleotide sequence: TGTGCCACCAGCAGAGGGGTGAGCTCTGGGGCCAACGTCCTGACTTTC.

For this clone: The same CDR3 can be traced to other DNA sequences in this sample. For the CDR3, the DNA is TGTGCCAGCAGCATCGACCGGAACACCGGGGAGCTGTTTTTT. Protein product: CASSIDRNTGELFF. V gene TRBV9 combines with J gene TRBJ2-2; unclear D gene. Germline CDR1 is SGDLS and CDR2 is YYNGEE. This CDR3 region has 14 residues. The ends were cut back, 4 bases at V and 1 base at J, with 8 bases in the middle.

This chain connects TRBV13 to TRBJ2-6; unclear D gene. Trimming shortened V by 0 bases and J by 0 bases, and 9 bases separated the two germline ends. Germline V gene lookup returns CDR1 PRHDT and CDR2 FYEKMQ (reference sequence). This CDR3 comprises 17 residues. CDR3 residues: CASSLGGKASGANVLTF. The CDR3 bases are TGTGCCAGCAGCTTAGGGGGCAAAGCCTCTGGGGCCAACGTCCTGACTTTC.

The chain is built from TRBV4-2 and TRBJ2-7; D unclear. Germline lookup yields CDR1 LGHNA and CDR2 YNFKEQ. Trimming pared 3 bases from V and 6 bases from J, leaving 12 bases between. This CDR3 has 13 amino acids. CDR3 DNA: TGTGCCAGCAGCCAGGTTGGGTACAGCGAGCAGTACTTC. It specifies CASSQVGYSEQYF.

The chain uses TRBV30 and TRBJ2-1; D could derive from TRBD1 or TRBD2 (6 bases each). The V end lost 0 bases, the J end lost 3 bases, and 18 bases lay between the germline ends. Germline CDR1 and CDR2: GTSNPN and SVGIG (reference sequence). The CDR3 has 17 residues. The DNA for the CDR3 is TGTGCCTGGAGTGTACCAATTGGGGGGCTCATCTACAATGAGCAGTTCTTC. It yields the protein CAWSVPIGGLIYNEQFF.

The chain combines TRBV30 with TRBJ1-1, with 11 bases matching TRBD1. J lost 4 bases, V lost 2 bases, and 3 bases had no gene match. The CDR3 runs 14 residues. The germline V gene encodes CDR1 GTSNPN and CDR2 SVGIG (reference sequence). The CDR3 is CAWSRTGGFTEAFF. The DNA of the CDR3 is TGTGCCTGGAGTCGGACAGGGGGCTTCACTGAAGCTTTCTTT.

The J gene is TRBJ1-2, the V gene TRBV29-1; no reliable D call. The V and J ends lost 6 bases and 1 base respectively, with 3 bases between them. In germline, CDR1 is SQVTM, CDR2 ANQGSEA. The CDR3 runs 10 residues. In DNA, the CDR3 is TGCAGCGTCTATAACTATGGCTACACCTTC. Translating it yields CSVYNYGYTF.

This clone was seen more than once but under ten times. The chain links TRBV29-1 to TRBJ1-5; 7 positions match TRBD1. Germline V lookup: CDR1 SQVTM, CDR2 ANQGSEA. Trimming cost V 7 bases and J 0 bases; bases outside gene matches: 9. This CDR3 contains 15 residues. CDR3 in DNA: TGCAGCGCACCGGGACAGTACCATAGCAATCAGCCCCAGCATTTT. Translating gives CSAPGQYHSNQPQHF. Full variable domain (missing parts from reference TRBV29-1 and TRBJ1-5): SAVISQKPSRDICQRGTSLTIQCQVDSQVTMMFWYRQQPGQSLTLIATANQGSEATYESGFVIDKFPISRPNLTFSTLTVSNMSPEDSSIYLCSAPGQYHSNQPQHFGDGTRLSIL.

The genes are TRBV10-2 and TRBJ2-3, with D perhaps TRBD2 (6 bases). Trimming pared 6 bases from V and 0 bases from J, leaving 16 bases between. Germline lookup yields CDR1 WSHSY and CDR2 SAAADI. This CDR3 contains 16 residues. The CDR3 DNA follows: TGCGCCAGCAGGGATTCGGGGAGGTCTAGCACAGATACGCAGTATTTT. Translated: CASRDSGRSSTDTQYF.

This rearrangement joins TRBV15 to TRBJ1-2; 8 bases agree with TRBD1. CDR3 length: 13 residues. The germline V gene encodes CDR1 LNHNV and CDR2 YYDKDF (reference sequence). V lost 1 base and J lost 6; bases outside the gene matches: 1. The DNA of the CDR3 is TGTGCCACCAGCAGAGGACAGGGGCATGGCTACACCTTC. Protein sequence: CATSRGQGHGYTF.

Points on this clone: This specimen includes other DNA sequences encoding the same CDR3. The chain carries TRBV30 and TRBJ1-2; no reliable D call. Germline assignment: CDR1 GTSNPN and CDR2 SVGIG (reference sequence). Deletions cut 2 bases from V and 5 bases from J, with 6 bases between. This CDR3 has 11 residues. CDR3 coding DNA: TGTGCCTGGAGTCCCGTATATGGCTACACCTTC. Its translation: CAWSPVYGYTF.

The chain links TRBV7-2 to TRBJ2-2; D assignment may be TRBD1 or TRBD2 (5 bases each). This CDR3 is built from 17 residues. V was trimmed by 5 bases and J by 2 bases, leaving 18 bases between them. CDR1 is SGHTA and CDR2 is FQGNSA in the germline V gene. The CDR3 coding sequence is TGTGCCAGCAGCAATCGACCGGGACGTGGTAACACCGGGGAGCTGTTTTTT. Protein product: CASSNRPGRGNTGELFF.

This clone has a single count. The chain employs TRBV30 and TRBJ1-2; no clear D. V lost 8 bases and J 8 bases, leaving 18 bases between the germline ends. Germline CDR1 is GTSNPN and CDR2 is SVGIG (reference sequence). The CDR3 covers 12 residues. The chain's CDR3 is CALEAAGWGYTF. The CDR3 DNA follows: TGTGCCCTGGAGGCAGCCGGATGGGGCTACACCTTC.

This clone has more than one count but fewer than ten. This chain uses TRBV29-1 with TRBJ1-2, with D hard to call. Deletions cut 0 bases from V and 8 bases from J, with 13 bases between. The CDR3 is 13 amino acids. The germline CDR1 and CDR2 sequences are SQVTM and ANQGSEA. Here the CDR3 reads CSVEDHTKRGYTF. The CDR3 bases are TGCAGCGTTGAAGATCATACAAAGCGGGGCTACACCTTC.

The chain joins TRBV7-2 to TRBJ2-5, with a tentative D call TRBD1 (5 bases). Germline V lookup: CDR1 SGHTA, CDR2 FQGNSA. CDR3 size: 14 residues. V lost 1 base to trimming and J lost 2 bases, with 8 bases between them. DNA for the CDR3: TGTGCCAGCAGCTTAGACAGGACACAAGAGACCCAGTACTTC. Amino acid sequence: CASSLDRTQETQYF.

V is TRBV7-6 and J is TRBJ2-1; TRBD2 matches at 7 bases. Germline assignment: CDR1 SGHVS and CDR2 FNYEAQ. V dropped 5 bases and J dropped 4; count of bases not matched to a gene: 8. The CDR3 has 15 amino acids. DNA for the CDR3: TGTGCCAGCAGCAGCCTAGCGGCCCCGTACAATGAGCAGTTCTTC. It encodes CASSSLAAPYNEQFF.

The sample holds a few counts of this clone. The genes are TRBV30 and TRBJ2-3, with TRBD1 matching 7 bases. Losses at the gene ends were 3 bases for V and 2 bases for J; bases not matched to a gene: 5. Germline V CDR1 and CDR2: GTSNPN, SVGIG (reference sequence). CDR3 size: 14 residues. CDR3: CAWSPGTVTDTQYF. As DNA, the CDR3 is TGTGCCTGGAGCCCCGGGACAGTCACAGATACGCAGTATTTT.

This clone was seen only once. The same CDR3 can be traced to other DNA sequences in this sample. The chain couples TRBV7-2 to TRBJ2-3, with D unclear. The germline V and J ends were trimmed by 5 bases and 0 bases, with 6 bases remaining between them. This CDR3 is built from 13 residues. CDR1 SGHTA and CDR2 FQGNSA come from the germline V gene. The CDR3, as DNA: TGTGCCAGCAGCCTCCCGAGCACAGATACGCAGTATTTT. Translated: CASSLPSTDTQYF.

The chain joins TRBV5-6 to TRBJ2-7; the D is unclear. V was pared by 4 bases and J by 6 bases, with 11 bases between. The CDR3 is made up of 12 amino acids. Germline assignment: CDR1 SGHDT and CDR2 YYEEEE. In DNA, the CDR3 is TGTGCCAGCAGCACCGGAATCACCGAGCAGTACTTC. This translates into CASSTGITEQYF. The full variable domain, its missing parts supplied by reference TRBV5-6 and TRBJ2-7, is DAGVTQSPTHLIKTRGQQVTLRCSPKSGHDTVSWYQQALGQGPQFIFQYYEEEERQRGNFPDRFSGHQFPNYSSELNVNALLLGDSALYLCASSTGITEQYFGPGTRLTVT.

This clone has a single count. The chain uses TRBV11-2 and TRBJ2-5; no reliable D call. This CDR3 spans 11 amino acids. V was clipped by 4 bases and J by 3 bases, with 3 bases between them. Germline CDR1 SGHAT, CDR2 FQNNGV. The CDR3 here is CASSSEETQYF. The DNA of the CDR3 is TGTGCCAGCAGCTCGGAAGAGACCCAGTACTTC.

J is TRBJ2-5 and V is TRBV30; unclear D gene. Per germline, CDR1 GTSNPN and CDR2 SVGIG (reference sequence). V was shortened by 0 bases and J by 4 bases, with 9 bases between the two germline ends. CDR3 size: 13 residues. CDR3 protein: CAWSVTLAETQYF. Here the CDR3 DNA reads TGTGCCTGGAGTGTTACCCTCGCAGAGACCCAGTACTTC.

The genes are TRBV6-5 and TRBJ2-3; 9 nucleotides match TRBD1. The CDR3 has 16 residues. J gave up 0 bases and V 3 bases, and 4 bases lay outside the gene matches. CDR1 MNHEY and CDR2 SVGAGI come from the germline V gene. CDR3 in amino acids: CASSYGTGSSTDTQYF. The CDR3 nucleotides are TGTGCCAGCAGTTATGGGACAGGGTCTAGCACAGATACGCAGTATTTT.

This clone was found once. The chain couples TRBV30 to TRBJ1-1; maybe TRBD1 (5 bases). This CDR3 contains 13 residues. Trimming cost V 7 bases and J 4 bases, with 16 bases left between them. CDR1 GTSNPN and CDR2 SVGIG come from the germline V gene (reference sequence). The CDR3: CASAVGEVTEAFF. The CDR3 region has the DNA TGTGCCTCGGCGGTGGGGGAGGTCACTGAAGCTTTCTTT.

Turning to this clone: Other DNA sequences in the sample encode the same CDR3. This chain connects TRBV29-1 to TRBJ2-5; the D gene is possibly TRBD1 (5 bases). Trimming shortened V by 6 bases and J by 3 bases, and 5 bases separated the two germline ends. The CDR3 covers 10 residues. Germline V gives CDR1 SQVTM, CDR2 ANQGSEA. This chain's CDR3 is CSVREETQYF. The CDR3 coding sequence is TGCAGCGTCAGGGAAGAGACCCAGTACTTC.

This clone was observed a few times. The rearrangement links TRBV30 to TRBJ2-3, with 9 bases matching TRBD1. The V segment lost 5 bases and the J segment 7 bases; nucleotides outside the gene matches: 10. This CDR3 is built from 14 residues. CDR1 GTSNPN and CDR2 SVGIG come from the germline V gene (reference sequence). CDR3: CAWGDRGWINTQYF. The CDR3 nucleotides read TGTGCCTGGGGAGACAGGGGGTGGATAAATACGCAGTATTTT.